This T cell receptor (beta chain) was observed in a study of breast tumors, draining lymph nodes, adjacent tissues (dated by TCRdb to 2016 to 2018). For context, the study as a whole: The study compared TCR beta repertoires across tumor, adjacent nontumor tissue and axillary lymph nodes from breast cancer patients. The study was designed to assess the relationships and possible T-cell exchange between tumor, surrounding tissue and draining lymph node repertoires in human breast cancer. Study-wide findings and limitations: Tumor T-cell repertoires showed less diversity than lymph node repertoires and more diversity than nontumor tissue repertoires, and tumor T-cell repertoires showed preferential V and J gene usage. The conclusion that tumor T cells originate in lymph nodes was framed as consistent with a hypothesis rather than directly demonstrated. The data were considered consistent with most tumor T cells being derived from the lymph node and subsequently expanding within tumor tissue. Tumor and nontumor tissue repertoires were found to be significantly more similar in luminal-like than in basal-like breast cancer.

CDR3 length: 15 amino acids, cysteine to phenylalanine. Of all the DNA, just the CDR3 is kept, 45 bases in frame from base 1. Looking up the germline V gene yields CDR1 SGDLS and CDR2 YYNGEE. The axillary draining lymph nodes of breast cancer patients were the source of the lymph node samples. Sequencing used an Illumina HiSeq 2000. TCR beta chain libraries were generated by multiplex PCR amplification. High-throughput sequencing was used to analyze the amplified TCR beta chain products. TCRdb took the public reads, trimmed them with fastp at Q25, ran MiXCR for clone calling and kept in-frame beta chains. Merged by CDR3 protein, the rows form single entries marked with the most common genes and DNA. The sample data list some 170,000 distinct CDR3 sequences, and around 35% of these were observed just once. The ten largest clones add up to about 3.8% of the sample. This clonotype appeared many times. Its target antigen remains unknown. One end of the junction does not line up with germline, which may come from a read error.

The specimen sequenced was axillary lymph node tissue. This receptor was identified in a female donor with breast cancer. Some clones in this sample may be carry-over from other donors' samples. The chain links TRBV9 with TRBJ2-3; possibly the D gene is TRBD2, per 6 matching bases. The CDR3 corresponds to CASSVGLGSTGTQYF. The DNA reads as follows: TGTGCCAGCAGCGTAGGACTAGGTAGCACAGGTACGCAGTATTTT.